A selection of T cell receptor beta chains follows, all from one sample in a study of cytomegalovirus exposure and HLA in healthy donors. Clones were read by immunoSEQ multiplex PCR, and TCRdb kept only the in-frame ones, dropping some. Among a few hundred thousand clones, around 90% were seen once, and the ten largest hold around 0.96%. Sequenced material: PBMCs. These receptors were collected from a man aged 25 to 40 in good health and CMV-seronegative. Each CDR3 is given with its conserved first and last residue. Each record gives: clone size, CDR3 length, V gene, J gene, D gene, CDR3 DNA, CDR3 protein. D genes are given only for firm matches. Clone size is stated in some rows and not others, as once, few, many or a class when expanded.

clone_size: .; cdr3_length: 15; v_call: TRBV5-8; j_call: TRBJ1-1; d_call: TRBD1; cdr3_nt: TGTGCCAGCAGTTATACCGGACAGGGCCACACTGAAGCTTTCTTT; cdr3_aa: CASSYTGQGHTEAFF
clone_size: .; cdr3_length: 17; v_call: TRBV19; j_call: TRBJ2-6; d_call: .; cdr3_nt: TGTGCCAGTAAGTCCCGGGACATAAGCTCTGGGGCCAACGTCCTGACTTTC; cdr3_aa: CASKSRDISSGANVLTF
clone_size: .; cdr3_length: 16; v_call: TRBV18; j_call: TRBJ2-5; d_call: TRBD1; cdr3_nt: TGTGCCAGCTCACCCCCCCCCGGACAGGGGAGGAAGACCCAGTACTTC; cdr3_aa: CASSPPPGQGRKTQYF
clone_size: .; cdr3_length: 17; v_call: TRBV4-1; j_call: TRBJ2-3; d_call: TRBD2; cdr3_nt: TGCGCCAGCAGCCATCAGACTAGCGGGGGCAACACAGATACGCAGTATTTT; cdr3_aa: CASSHQTSGGNTDTQYF
clone_size: .; cdr3_length: 20; v_call: TRBV19; j_call: TRBJ2-4; d_call: .; cdr3_nt: TGTGCCAGCCGCTCATCGGGGGGCAGGGCTTCCTCGGGGGCCAAAAACATTCAGTACTTC; cdr3_aa: CASRSSGGRASSGAKNIQYF
clone_size: .; cdr3_length: 17; v_call: TRBV25-1; j_call: TRBJ2-1; d_call: TRBD1; cdr3_nt: TGTGCCAGCTCCCCCTGCCAGGACAGGGGGCGCCTCAATGAGCAGTTCTTC; cdr3_aa: CASSPCQDRGRLNEQFF
clone_size: .; cdr3_length: 15; v_call: TRBV18; j_call: TRBJ2-3; d_call: .; cdr3_nt: TGTGCCAGCCAAGGGACAATGACTAGCACAGATACGCAGTATTTT; cdr3_aa: CASQGTMTSTDTQYF
clone_size: .; cdr3_length: 14; v_call: TRBV15; j_call: TRBJ1-4; d_call: .; cdr3_nt: TGTGCCACCAGCAGAACCGCTATTAATGAAAAACTGTTTTTT; cdr3_aa: CATSRTAINEKLFF
clone_size: .; cdr3_length: 15; v_call: TRBV7-8; j_call: TRBJ1-6; d_call: TRBD1; cdr3_nt: TGTGCCAGCAGCGAGCACAGGGGGCGGCAGTCACCCCTCCACTTT; cdr3_aa: CASSEHRGRQSPLHF
clone_size: .; cdr3_length: 15; v_call: TRBV9; j_call: TRBJ2-1; d_call: .; cdr3_nt: TGTGCCAGCAGCGTAAATAGCGGTCTCTACAATGAGCAGTTCTTC; cdr3_aa: CASSVNSGLYNEQFF
clone_size: .; cdr3_length: 19; v_call: TRBV6-4; j_call: TRBJ1-3; d_call: TRBD1; cdr3_nt: TGTGCCAGCAGTCCGGCAGGGGGCCCTTCGGGGGCTGAAGGAAACACCATATATTTT; cdr3_aa: CASSPAGGPSGAEGNTIYF
clone_size: .; cdr3_length: 14; v_call: TRBV18; j_call: TRBJ1-1; d_call: TRBD1; cdr3_nt: TGTGCCAGCTCATCAGGGACAGGTCCGGCTGAAGCTTTCTTT; cdr3_aa: CASSSGTGPAEAFF
clone_size: once; cdr3_length: 14; v_call: TRBV7-9; j_call: TRBJ1-1; d_call: .; cdr3_nt: TGTGCCAGCAGGGGGGGTCTTGGAGACACTGAAGCTTTCTTT; cdr3_aa: CASRGGLGDTEAFF
clone_size: .; cdr3_length: 15; v_call: TRBV18; j_call: TRBJ2-7; d_call: TRBD2; cdr3_nt: TGTGCCAGCTCAGTAGCGGGGGACCGCCGCTACGAGCAGTACTTC; cdr3_aa: CASSVAGDRRYEQYF
clone_size: once; cdr3_length: 13; v_call: TRBV6-5; j_call: TRBJ1-2; d_call: .; cdr3_nt: TGTGCCAGCAGTTACGCCAGGGGCCGAGGCTACACCTTC; cdr3_aa: CASSYARGRGYTF
clone_size: .; cdr3_length: 14; v_call: TRBV5-4; j_call: TRBJ1-1; d_call: TRBD1; cdr3_nt: TGTGCCAGCAGTCCCGACAGGGGCCACACTGAAGCTTTCTTT; cdr3_aa: CASSPDRGHTEAFF
clone_size: .; cdr3_length: 13; v_call: TRBV27; j_call: TRBJ2-3; d_call: .; cdr3_nt: TGTGCCAGCAGTCCGGGAAACACAGATACGCAGTATTTT; cdr3_aa: CASSPGNTDTQYF
clone_size: .; cdr3_length: 14; v_call: TRBV6-6; j_call: TRBJ2-5; d_call: .; cdr3_nt: TGTGCCAGCAGTTACCCTAGCGACCAAGAGACCCAGTACTTC; cdr3_aa: CASSYPSDQETQYF
clone_size: .; cdr3_length: 14; v_call: TRBV11-3; j_call: TRBJ1-1; d_call: .; cdr3_nt: TGTGCCAGCAGCTTAGCCCACGCGACAGGTGAAGCTTTCTTT; cdr3_aa: CASSLAHATGEAFF
clone_size: .; cdr3_length: 14; v_call: TRBV4-1; j_call: TRBJ2-3; d_call: .; cdr3_nt: TGCGCCAGCAGCCTTCGACAGGACGCAGATACGCAGTATTTT; cdr3_aa: CASSLRQDADTQYF
clone_size: .; cdr3_length: 17; v_call: TRBV27; j_call: TRBJ2-7; d_call: TRBD1; cdr3_nt: TGTGCCAGCAGTCAACCGGTTCGGGGACAGGGATCCTACGAGCAGTACTTC; cdr3_aa: CASSQPVRGQGSYEQYF
clone_size: .; cdr3_length: 13; v_call: TRBV19; j_call: TRBJ1-2; d_call: .; cdr3_nt: TGTGCCAGTAGTATAACGGGGGGCTATGGCTACACCTTC; cdr3_aa: CASSITGGYGYTF
clone_size: .; cdr3_length: 13; v_call: TRBV27; j_call: TRBJ1-5; d_call: .; cdr3_nt: TGTGCCAGCAGTTGGACAGTCAATCAGCCCCAGCATTTT; cdr3_aa: CASSWTVNQPQHF
clone_size: .; cdr3_length: 13; v_call: TRBV7-9; j_call: TRBJ2-7; d_call: TRBD1; cdr3_nt: TGTGCCAGTCGGGACAGGGGTGCCTACGAGCAGTACTTC; cdr3_aa: CASRDRGAYEQYF
clone_size: .; cdr3_length: 14; v_call: TRBV19; j_call: TRBJ1-1; d_call: TRBD1; cdr3_nt: TGTGCCAGTAGTAGAGCTAGACAGGGAACTGAAGCTTTCTTT; cdr3_aa: CASSRARQGTEAFF
clone_size: .; cdr3_length: 18; v_call: TRBV19; j_call: TRBJ1-5; d_call: TRBD1; cdr3_nt: TGTGCCAGTAGCCTAAGAGGTGGACAGGCGAGGGCAAATCAGCCCCAGCATTTT; cdr3_aa: CASSLRGGQARANQPQHF
clone_size: .; cdr3_length: 15; v_call: TRBV7-9; j_call: TRBJ1-1; d_call: .; cdr3_nt: TGTGCCAGCAGCTTGCCCCGACTGGGGAACACTGAAGCTTTCTTT; cdr3_aa: CASSLPRLGNTEAFF
clone_size: .; cdr3_length: 14; v_call: TRBV7-7; j_call: TRBJ2-7; d_call: .; cdr3_nt: TGTGCCAGCAGCTACTCCTCGACAGGATACGAGCAGTACTTC; cdr3_aa: CASSYSSTGYEQYF
clone_size: .; cdr3_length: 18; v_call: TRBV7-9; j_call: TRBJ2-1; d_call: TRBD2; cdr3_nt: TGTGCCAGCAGCTTAGCGCTGGGGTCGACTAGCGGCTACAATGAGCAGTTCTTC; cdr3_aa: CASSLALGSTSGYNEQFF
clone_size: .; cdr3_length: 16; v_call: TRBV7-2; j_call: TRBJ2-2; d_call: .; cdr3_nt: TGTGCCAGCAGCTTGGCCGGGGTCCCATACACCGGGGAGCTGTTTTTT; cdr3_aa: CASSLAGVPYTGELFF
clone_size: few; cdr3_length: 14; v_call: TRBV19; j_call: TRBJ2-7; d_call: TRBD1; cdr3_nt: TGTGCCAGTAGCCGGGACAGGAGCCTCTACGAGCAGTACTTC; cdr3_aa: CASSRDRSLYEQYF
clone_size: .; cdr3_length: 12; v_call: TRBV10-3; j_call: TRBJ1-2; d_call: .; cdr3_nt: TGTGCCATCAGTGATAAGTCTAGCGGCTACACCTTC; cdr3_aa: CAISDKSSGYTF
clone_size: .; cdr3_length: 14; v_call: TRBV13; j_call: TRBJ2-7; d_call: TRBD1; cdr3_nt: TGTGCCAGCAGCTTACGGGGACAGGGGTTCGAGCAGTACTTC; cdr3_aa: CASSLRGQGFEQYF
clone_size: .; cdr3_length: 15; v_call: TRBV15; j_call: TRBJ2-5; d_call: .; cdr3_nt: TGTGCCACCAGCGGTACGGGGGGCCAGCAGGAGACCCAGTACTTC; cdr3_aa: CATSGTGGQQETQYF
clone_size: .; cdr3_length: 15; v_call: TRBV27; j_call: TRBJ2-5; d_call: .; cdr3_nt: TGTGCCAGCAGTTTATCCGTCAGACTGGTGGAGACCCAGTACTTC; cdr3_aa: CASSLSVRLVETQYF
clone_size: .; cdr3_length: 16; v_call: TRBV7-9; j_call: TRBJ2-1; d_call: .; cdr3_nt: TGTGCCAGCACCACATCGGGGACACTATCTAACAATGAGCAGTTCTTC; cdr3_aa: CASTTSGTLSNNEQFF
clone_size: .; cdr3_length: 14; v_call: TRBV7-8; j_call: TRBJ1-2; d_call: .; cdr3_nt: TGTGCCAGCAGCTCGGGAGGGGGTAGCTATGGCTACACCTTC; cdr3_aa: CASSSGGGSYGYTF
clone_size: .; cdr3_length: 14; v_call: TRBV18; j_call: TRBJ1-5; d_call: .; cdr3_nt: TGTGCCAGCTCACCGACGGGGGGCGATCAGCCCCAGCATTTT; cdr3_aa: CASSPTGGDQPQHF
clone_size: .; cdr3_length: 11; v_call: TRBV7-8; j_call: TRBJ2-7; d_call: .; cdr3_nt: TGTGCCAGCAGCCCCATGTACGAGCAGTACTTC; cdr3_aa: CASSPMYEQYF
clone_size: .; cdr3_length: 13; v_call: TRBV9; j_call: TRBJ2-3; d_call: .; cdr3_nt: TGTGCCAGCAGCATCTACGGGGGGCGTACGCAGTATTTT; cdr3_aa: CASSIYGGRTQYF
clone_size: .; cdr3_length: 16; v_call: TRBV6-6; j_call: TRBJ2-7; d_call: .; cdr3_nt: TGTGCCAGCAGTTACTCGTCTGCAGGGGAGGGTTTGGGTGTTTACTTC; cdr3_aa: CASSYSSAGEGLGVYF
clone_size: .; cdr3_length: 15; v_call: TRBV19; j_call: TRBJ2-1; d_call: .; cdr3_nt: TGTGCCAGTAGTATATGGGGGGGCCGCCTCAATGAGCAGTTCTTC; cdr3_aa: CASSIWGGRLNEQFF
clone_size: .; cdr3_length: 16; v_call: TRBV7-6; j_call: TRBJ1-3; d_call: TRBD1; cdr3_nt: TGTGCCAGCAGCTTAGCCACGGGGACAGGGAAGTCCACCATATATTTT; cdr3_aa: CASSLATGTGKSTIYF
clone_size: few; cdr3_length: 13; v_call: TRBV2; j_call: TRBJ1-2; d_call: TRBD1; cdr3_nt: TGTGCCAGCAGATGGACAGGGGAGTATGGCTACACCTTC; cdr3_aa: CASRWTGEYGYTF
clone_size: .; cdr3_length: 15; v_call: TRBV12-5; j_call: TRBJ2-1; d_call: TRBD2; cdr3_nt: TGTGCTAGTGGTGCGACTAGCGGGGGTGATGATGAGCAGTTCTTC; cdr3_aa: CASGATSGGDDEQFF
clone_size: .; cdr3_length: 15; v_call: TRBV4-1; j_call: TRBJ2-7; d_call: TRBD1; cdr3_nt: TGCGCCAGCAGCCAAGTTCGGACAGGAATCTACGAGCAGTACTTC; cdr3_aa: CASSQVRTGIYEQYF
clone_size: .; cdr3_length: 13; v_call: TRBV5-1; j_call: TRBJ2-1; d_call: .; cdr3_nt: TGCGCCAGCAGCTCCCTCGAAGGGGGGGCTGAGTTCTTC; cdr3_aa: CASSSLEGGAEFF
clone_size: .; cdr3_length: 12; v_call: TRBV4-3; j_call: TRBJ2-5; d_call: .; cdr3_nt: TGCGCCAGCAGCCCTGGGCGGGGGACCCAGTACTTC; cdr3_aa: CASSPGRGTQYF
clone_size: .; cdr3_length: 15; v_call: TRBV28; j_call: TRBJ2-5; d_call: TRBD2; cdr3_nt: TGTGCCAGCAGTTTAGGGGGACTAGGACAAGAGACCCAGTACTTC; cdr3_aa: CASSLGGLGQETQYF
clone_size: .; cdr3_length: 15; v_call: TRBV7-7; j_call: TRBJ2-1; d_call: .; cdr3_nt: TGTGCCAGCAGCCCTTGGGCAGGCTCCTACAATGAGCAGTTCTTC; cdr3_aa: CASSPWAGSYNEQFF
clone_size: .; cdr3_length: 16; v_call: TRBV30; j_call: TRBJ2-1; d_call: TRBD1; cdr3_nt: TGTGCCTGGAGGGGAGACCGGGACAGGTTCTACAATGAGCAGTTCTTC; cdr3_aa: CAWRGDRDRFYNEQFF
clone_size: .; cdr3_length: 16; v_call: TRBV11-2; j_call: TRBJ2-5; d_call: TRBD2; cdr3_nt: TGTGCCAGCAGCCAACGACTAGCGGGGGGGAAAGAGACCCAGTACTTC; cdr3_aa: CASSQRLAGGKETQYF
clone_size: once; cdr3_length: 16; v_call: TRBV7-2; j_call: TRBJ1-2; d_call: .; cdr3_nt: TGTGCCAGCAGCCCGAAAGGACAGTCTATAGGGGGTGGCTACACCTTC; cdr3_aa: CASSPKGQSIGGGYTF
clone_size: .; cdr3_length: 14; v_call: TRBV7-9; j_call: TRBJ1-4; d_call: .; cdr3_nt: TGTGCCAGCAGCCTGGCGGTCGGGGATGAAAAACTGTTTTTT; cdr3_aa: CASSLAVGDEKLFF